This T cell receptor (beta chain) stems from a study of cytomegalovirus exposure and HLA in healthy donors. Generated by immunoSEQ multiplex PCR, the TCRdb table keeps only in-frame clones and is missing some. The repertoire includes tens of thousands of clones, approximately 91% of them detected once, and 2% to 2.5% sits in the top ten. The CDR3 loop spans 16 amino acids. V shed 6 bases and J 4 bases; nucleotides not matched to a gene: 12. Germline values: CDR1 SGHAT, CDR2 FQDESV (reference sequence). The source of this sequence is a young man in good health and CMV-seronegative. Sequenced input: PBMCs. This chain connects TRBV11-1 to TRBJ2-7; 10 nucleotides align to TRBD1. The CDR3, as DNA: TGTGCCAGCAGAAAAACAAGACAGGGGGCGGCATACGAGCAGTACTTC. Protein product: CASRKTRQGAAYEQYF. Variable domain in full (rest from reference TRBV11-1 and TRBJ2-7): EAEVAQSPRYKITEKSQAVAFWCDPISGHATLYWYRQILGQGPELLVQFQDESVVDDSQLPKDRFSAERLKGVDSTLKIQPAELGDSAMYLCASRKTRQGAAYEQYFGPGTRLTVT.